This T cell receptor (beta chain) is from a study of graft-versus-host responses after intestinal transplantation. CDR3 length equals 14 residues. Per the germline V gene, CDR1 is SGDLS and CDR2 is YYNGEE. V was clipped by 0 bases and J by 1 base, with 4 bases between them. Data came from immunoSEQ multiplex PCR; TCRdb stores just in-frame clones and leaves some out. The table has more than 85,000 clones, around 80% seen once. Worth noting for this clone: Its antigen is still unknown.

The chain has TRBV9 and TRBJ2-2; no clear D gene. Sequenced here: unstimulated CD4+ T cells sorted from spleen or lymph node cells, sampled before intestinal transplant. The clonotype originates from a human donor who received an intestinal transplant. CDR3 in amino acids: CASSVAVNTGELFF. The CDR3, as DNA: TGTGCCAGCAGCGTAGCAGTGAACACCGGGGAGCTGTTTTTT.